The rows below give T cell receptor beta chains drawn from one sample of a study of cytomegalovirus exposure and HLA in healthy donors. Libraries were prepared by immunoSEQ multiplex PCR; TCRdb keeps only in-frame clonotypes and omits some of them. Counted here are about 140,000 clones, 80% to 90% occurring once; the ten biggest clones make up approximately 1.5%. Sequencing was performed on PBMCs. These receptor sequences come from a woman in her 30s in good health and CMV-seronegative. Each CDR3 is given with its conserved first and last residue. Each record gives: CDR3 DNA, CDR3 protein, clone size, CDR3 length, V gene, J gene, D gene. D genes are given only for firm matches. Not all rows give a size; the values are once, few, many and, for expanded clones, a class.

TGTGCCAGCAGTCCCTGGGGACAGGGCTCTGGAAACACCATATATTTT,CASSPWGQGSGNTIYF,NA,16,TRBV27,TRBJ1-3,TRBD1
TGCGCCAGCAGCGACAACCCTAAGGGGGGCTACACCTTC,CASSDNPKGGYTF,NA,13,TRBV5-1,TRBJ1-2,NA
TGTGCCAGCCTAGCGCCGACTGGGACCTGGGGGGAGCAGTACTTC,CASLAPTGTWGEQYF,NA,15,TRBV28,TRBJ2-7,NA
TGTGCCAGCAGCCTTCACACCGGGGAGCTGTTTTTT,CASSLHTGELFF,NA,12,TRBV7-9,TRBJ2-2,NA
TGTGCCATCAGAGACGACAGGGGGGGTCAGGATGGCTACACCTTC,CAIRDDRGGQDGYTF,NA,15,TRBV10-3,TRBJ1-2,TRBD1
TGTGCCACCAGCAGAGACCGGGGGCGGGACAGGCGATACGAGCAGTACTTC,CATSRDRGRDRRYEQYF,NA,17,TRBV15,TRBJ2-7,TRBD1
TGTGCCAGCAGGCTGACAGGGTACTATAATTCACCCCTCCACTTT,CASRLTGYYNSPLHF,NA,15,TRBV6-1,TRBJ1-6,TRBD1
TGTGCCAGCAGCTTGGACAGGGATTATGGCTACACCTTC,CASSLDRDYGYTF,NA,13,TRBV5-6,TRBJ1-2,NA
TGTGCCAGCAGCTATAACATAAATTCACCCCTCCACTTT,CASSYNINSPLHF,NA,13,TRBV11-1,TRBJ1-6,NA
TGTGCCAGCTCGCCTAGCGGTATCGAGCAGTTCTTC,CASSPSGIEQFF,NA,12,TRBV18,TRBJ2-1,TRBD2
TGTGCCAGCAGCTCACACAGGACTAACTATGGCTACACCTTC,CASSSHRTNYGYTF,NA,14,TRBV7-2,TRBJ1-2,NA
TGTGCCTGGACGGCCCTGGGGGCTACTAATGAAAAACTGTTTTTT,CAWTALGATNEKLFF,NA,15,TRBV30,TRBJ1-4,NA
TGCAGCGTCGGGGACAGGATAAACGCTGAAGCTTTCTTT,CSVGDRINAEAFF,NA,13,TRBV29-1,TRBJ1-1,TRBD1
TGTGCCAGTAGTTCGGGACAGGCCGTCAACGAGCAGTACTTC,CASSSGQAVNEQYF,few,14,TRBV19,TRBJ2-7,TRBD1
TGTGCCAGCAGTTTGTTGGGACTACAAGAGACCCAGTACTTC,CASSLLGLQETQYF,NA,14,TRBV27,TRBJ2-5,TRBD2
TGTGCCACCAGCAGAGATTCGTATTCACCCCTCCACTTT,CATSRDSYSPLHF,NA,13,TRBV15,TRBJ1-6,NA
TGTGCCAGCAGCTTGGGGGGACAGAATTCACCCCTCCACTTT,CASSLGGQNSPLHF,NA,14,TRBV5-4,TRBJ1-6,TRBD1
TGCGCCAGCAGCTTATTCCGGTTGGAAGAGACCCAGTACTTC,CASSLFRLEETQYF,NA,14,TRBV5-1,TRBJ2-5,NA
TGTGCCAGCAGCTTTGGAGGCAGCACAGATACGCAGTATTTT,CASSFGGSTDTQYF,once,14,TRBV5-4,TRBJ2-3,NA
TGTGCCAGCAGCGTAGGGGGAGGGAATTCACCCCTCCACTTT,CASSVGGGNSPLHF,NA,14,TRBV9,TRBJ1-6,NA
TGTGCCAGCAGCGACCCGGGACAGGGCGTGAAGACCCAGTACTTC,CASSDPGQGVKTQYF,once,15,TRBV28,TRBJ2-5,TRBD1
TGCGCCAGCAGCTTGTCCGGGGGTTCCTACGAGCAGTACTTC,CASSLSGGSYEQYF,NA,14,TRBV5-1,TRBJ2-7,NA
TGTGCCAGCAGTGGGGGGCTGGTTAGCAATCAGCCCCAGCATTTT,CASSGGLVSNQPQHF,NA,15,TRBV6-1,TRBJ1-5,NA
TGTGCCAGCAGCTCCTGGAGGGTGGGAGGGAACGAGCAGTTCTTC,CASSSWRVGGNEQFF,NA,15,TRBV11-2,TRBJ2-1,TRBD2
TGCAGCGTTGCCAAAGCGGGGGGCACAGATACGCAGTATTTT,CSVAKAGGTDTQYF,NA,14,TRBV29-1,TRBJ2-3,TRBD2
TGCGCCAGCAGCCCCCCGTGGGCGGCAGGGAGCAATCAGCCCCAGCATTTT,CASSPPWAAGSNQPQHF,NA,17,TRBV4-1,TRBJ1-5,NA
TGTGCCAGCAGTGTCCAGGGTTACGAGCAGTACTTC,CASSVQGYEQYF,NA,12,TRBV6-5,TRBJ2-7,NA
TGCGCCAGCAGTGCTCAGGGTGAAGCTTTCTTT,CASSAQGEAFF,NA,11,TRBV10-2,TRBJ1-1,NA
TGTGCCAGCAGCTTAGCCCCGACAGGATATAACACTGAAGCTTTCTTT,CASSLAPTGYNTEAFF,NA,16,TRBV7-2,TRBJ1-1,NA
TGCGCCAGCCAGGGACAGGCGAACACTGAAGCTTTCTTT,CASQGQANTEAFF,NA,13,TRBV5-1,TRBJ1-1,TRBD1
TGCGCCAGCAGCCCGCCGGCAGCGACCTATGGCTACACCTTC,CASSPPAATYGYTF,NA,14,TRBV5-1,TRBJ1-2,NA
TGTGCCAGCAGTCCCGGGACAGGCGATTTTCAGTACTTC,CASSPGTGDFQYF,NA,13,TRBV2,TRBJ2-4,TRBD1
TGTGCCAGCAGTTACTCGCCGGGGGACCCCCAAGAGACCCAGTACTTC,CASSYSPGDPQETQYF,NA,16,TRBV6-5,TRBJ2-5,NA
TGTGCCAGCAGTTTTTCGACAGGGGGCGGTGAGCAGTTCTTC,CASSFSTGGGEQFF,NA,14,TRBV27,TRBJ2-1,TRBD1
TGTGCCAGCAGGCCGGGACAGGTTAATGAAAAACTGTTTTTT,CASRPGQVNEKLFF,NA,14,TRBV28,TRBJ1-4,TRBD1
TGTGCCAGCAGTTTAGTACAGAACAATTCACCCCTCCACTTT,CASSLVQNNSPLHF,NA,14,TRBV28,TRBJ1-6,NA
TGTGCCAGCAGTCAAGACATCTACGAGCAGTACTTC,CASSQDIYEQYF,NA,12,TRBV6-6,TRBJ2-7,NA
TGTGCCAGCAGTTCTAGCGGGGGGCCCTACAATGAGCAGTTCTTC,CASSSSGGPYNEQFF,NA,15,TRBV6-1,TRBJ2-1,TRBD2
TGTGCCCACAGAACAACTAATGAAAAACTGTTTTTT,CAHRTTNEKLFF,NA,12,TRBV30,TRBJ1-4,NA
TGTGCCAGCAGTTTATTCGGGCGGGGCGAAGATACGCAGTATTTT,CASSLFGRGEDTQYF,NA,15,TRBV27,TRBJ2-3,NA
TGCGCCAGCAGCCCCGGGACTAGCGTGACCTACGAGCAGTACTTC,CASSPGTSVTYEQYF,once,15,TRBV5-1,TRBJ2-7,TRBD2
TGCGCCAGCAGCCCAAGACAGGGAATTAACTATGGCTACACCTTC,CASSPRQGINYGYTF,NA,15,TRBV5-1,TRBJ1-2,TRBD1
TGTGCCACCAGTGACCGTGGAAGTTGGGGCAGCGACGAGCAGTACTTC,CATSDRGSWGSDEQYF,NA,16,TRBV15,TRBJ2-7,NA
TGTGCCAGCAGTGAAAACAGCATCAAGAGTAATCAGCCCCAGCATTTT,CASSENSIKSNQPQHF,NA,16,TRBV6-1,TRBJ1-5,NA
TGCGCCAGCAGCCATGGGGGAGGGGATGCCACTGAAGCTTTCTTT,CASSHGGGDATEAFF,NA,15,TRBV5-1,TRBJ1-1,NA
TGTGCCAGCAGCTATACAGGGACCTATAATTCACCCCTCCACTTT,CASSYTGTYNSPLHF,NA,15,TRBV28,TRBJ1-6,NA
TGTGCCAGCAGTTTGAACTATCCAGTGTACGGGACAGATACGCAGTATTTT,CASSLNYPVYGTDTQYF,NA,17,TRBV27,TRBJ2-3,NA
TGTGCCAGCAGACACCGCCGGACAGGCCTTAATTCACCCCTCCACTTT,CASRHRRTGLNSPLHF,NA,16,TRBV6-6,TRBJ1-6,TRBD1
TGTGCCACCAGCAGATATAGTGACACTGAAGCTTTCTTT,CATSRYSDTEAFF,NA,13,TRBV15,TRBJ1-1,NA
TGCGCCAGCAGCCAAGATCTACGGACTGAAGCTTTCTTT,CASSQDLRTEAFF,NA,13,TRBV4-1,TRBJ1-1,NA
TGCGCCAGCAGCCAAGGTTCGATACCGGGACAGGGATTCTACGAGCAGTACTTC,CASSQGSIPGQGFYEQYF,NA,18,TRBV4-3,TRBJ2-7,TRBD1
TGTGCCAGCAGTGATTGGCAGGGATTCGCAGATACGCAGTATTTT,CASSDWQGFADTQYF,NA,15,TRBV6-1,TRBJ2-3,NA